This TCR beta chain comes out of a study of shared clonotypes between healthy human individuals. Study information: A couple of women and a few men aged 18 to 49 made up the donors.

Worth noting for this clone: Its matching antigen is unknown.

The data were produced by immunoSEQ multiplex PCR, yet TCRdb's version contains in-frame clones alone and is incomplete. The sample has more than 400,000 clones; around 95% are singletons. Study-level results: Some naive CD4 clonotypes, roughly 5%, turned up in common across four donors. The donor pool, a small one, limited the genetic and exposure-history diversity represented. Researchers found naive subsets generally carried larger estimated richness than memory subsets.

Trimming pared 5 bases from V and 0 bases from J, leaving 11 bases between. The germline CDR1 and CDR2 sequences are MNHNY and SVGAGI (reference sequence). The CDR3 runs 15 residues. This TCR was sampled from a woman in her 30s in good health. V gene TRBV6-6 combines with J gene TRBJ1-3; D ambiguous. Material: naive CD4+ T cells sorted from blood. Subset of the sample: CD45RA+ positively selected. The CDR3 bases are TGTGCCAGCAGTCCTCATCTGAGCTCTGGAAACACCATATATTTT. This encodes CASSPHLSSGNTIYF.